The 28 T cell receptor beta chains presented below share a single source sample, sequenced in a study of shared clonotypes between healthy human individuals. Sequencing was performed with immunoSEQ multiplex PCR; in TCRdb, only in-frame clones are kept and a portion is missing. Here the sample spans about 960,000 clones, less than 85% being singletons. Sequencing was done on a sample of memory CD4+ T cells sorted from blood. Subset meaning: CD45RA-negative fraction. Receptors originate from a man younger than 35 in good health.

The V call is TRBV7-6, the J call TRBJ2-2; TRBD2 matches at 7 bases. V trimming: 2 bases; J trimming: 0 bases; junction bases outside the gene matches: 3. CDR1 SGHVS and CDR2 FNYEAQ come from the germline V gene. This CDR3 region has 16 residues. The CDR3 DNA is TGTGCCAGCAGCTTAAGCAGCGGGGCGAACACCGGGGAGCTGTTTTTT. Protein product: CASSLSSGANTGELFF.

In regard to this clone: Other DNA sequences within the sample encode an identical CDR3. The genes are TRBV5-1 and TRBJ2-2; D unclear. This CDR3 is built from 14 residues. CDR1 and CDR2 (germline): SGHRS, YFSETQ. With 2 bases removed from V and 3 bases from J, the gap between germline ends came to 8 bases. CDR3 coding DNA: TGCGCCAGCAGCTTTTCCGGAGACACCGGGGAGCTGTTTTTT. Protein: CASSFSGDTGELFF.

The chain has TRBV15 and TRBJ2-3; 7 bases are shared with TRBD2. V was clipped by 2 bases and J by 0 bases; unmatched bases: 5. Germline V CDR1 and CDR2: LNHNV, YYDKDF (reference sequence). The CDR3 runs to 16 residues. CDR3: CATSRRGVTSTDTQYF. CDR3 in DNA: TGTGCCACCAGCAGACGGGGGGTCACTAGCACAGATACGCAGTATTTT.

The chain uses TRBV2 and TRBJ2-7; weak D call: TRBD1 (6 bases). The CDR3 sequence is 12 residues long. Trimming stripped 9 bases from V and 0 bases from J, with 9 bases between. Germline V CDR1 and CDR2: SNHLY, FYNNEI. The chain's CDR3 is CASTGYSYEQYF. CDR3 sequence (DNA): TGTGCCAGTACAGGGTACTCCTACGAGCAGTACTTC.

This clone was found many times. This sequence joins TRBV4-1 and TRBJ1-1; D gene ambiguous. The germline V and J ends were trimmed by 0 bases and 3 bases, with 14 bases remaining between them. From germline, CDR1 is MGHRA and CDR2 YSYEKL. The CDR3 extends over 16 amino acids. DNA of the CDR3: TGCGCCAGCAGCCAAGAAACTATTGGCAGCTACACTGAAGCTTTCTTT. Its protein is CASSQETIGSYTEAFF.

The V and J genes are TRBV28 and TRBJ1-2; the D gene is possibly TRBD1 (6 bases). Between the trimmed V and J ends, which lost 6 bases and 1 base, there was a span of 9 bases. Germline CDR1 reads MDHEN; CDR2 reads SYDVKM. The CDR3 contains 13 residues. CDR3 DNA: TGTGCCAGCAGGGGACAAATTAACTATGGCTACACCTTC. Its translation: CASRGQINYGYTF.

The chain couples TRBV28 to TRBJ1-5, with D unclear. Trimming removed 2 bases at V and 2 bases at J, with 10 bases between. The germline CDR1 and CDR2 sequences are MDHEN and SYDVKM. CDR3 length: 15 amino acids. The CDR3 DNA reads as TGTGCCAGCAGTTTACCGGGAGAGGGCAATCAGCCCCAGCATTTT. Translating gives CASSLPGEGNQPQHF.

The CDR3 reads CASSLFQGATYGYTF. The CDR3 DNA is TGTGCCAGCAGCTTATTTCAGGGGGCTACGTATGGCTACACCTTC. V and J are TRBV11-2 and TRBJ1-2; 8 bases align to TRBD1. CDR3 length equals 15 residues. After removal of 2 bases from V and 5 bases from J, the junction contained 7 bases not matched to a gene. Germline assignment: CDR1 SGHAT and CDR2 FQNNGV.

This clone showed up just once. The chain is built from TRBV10-1 and TRBJ2-3; D is unclear. The V end lost 3 bases, the J end lost 11 bases, and 15 bases lay between the germline ends. Per germline, CDR1 WNHNN and CDR2 SYGVQD (reference sequence). This CDR3 is 13 amino acids long. CDR3 region: CASSEGGGIGQYF. Here the CDR3 DNA reads TGCGCCAGCAGTGAAGGTGGCGGCATCGGGCAGTATTTT.

V and J are TRBV11-2 and TRBJ2-5; TRBD2 agrees at 10 bases. CDR1 is SGHAT, CDR2 FQNNGV, per germline. With 5 bases clipped from V and 7 bases from J, the junction kept 13 bases outside the gene matches. The CDR3 length is 16 residues. CDR3 protein: CASSPELAGPQGTQYF. In DNA, the CDR3 is TGTGCCAGCAGCCCCGAACTAGCGGGGCCACAGGGGACCCAGTACTTC.

The chain combines TRBV6-1 with TRBJ2-3, with D unresolved. The CDR3 length is 15 residues. V lost 9 bases and J lost 4, with 20 bases in between. The germline V gene encodes CDR1 MNHNS and CDR2 SASEGT. The chain's CDR3 is CASNLLPGSPDTQYF. Written as DNA, the CDR3 is TGTGCCAGTAACTTACTCCCGGGCTCTCCAGATACGCAGTATTTT.

The chain carries TRBV7-2 and TRBJ1-1; D ambiguous. CDR1 and CDR2 (germline): SGHTA, FQGNSA. The V end was cut by 1 base, the J end by 8 bases, with 14 bases between. This CDR3 comprises 14 residues. The CDR3 coding sequence is TGTGCCAGCAGCTTAGGCTGGGTAGCAGGAGAAGCTTTCTTT. Translated: CASSLGWVAGEAFF.

This rearrangement joins TRBV5-1 to TRBJ1-1; TRBD1 matches at 7 bases. V dropped 5 bases and J dropped 2; count of bases not matched to a gene: 3. CDR3 length: 13 residues. The germline V gene has CDR1 SGHRS and CDR2 YFSETQ. CDR3 bases: TGCGCCAGCAGAGACAGGGACAACACTGAAGCTTTCTTT. Its protein product is CASRDRDNTEAFF.

The rearrangement uses TRBV18 and TRBJ1-4; maybe TRBD1 (6 bases). Germline loops: CDR1 KGHSH, CDR2 LQKENI. The CDR3 sequence is 14 residues long. Trimming took off 1 base at V and 7 bases at J, with 10 bases between the two ends. The CDR3 is CASSPQAGAEKLFF. In nucleotides, the CDR3 is TGTGCCAGCTCACCACAGGCAGGGGCTGAAAAACTGTTTTTT.

V and J are TRBV10-3 and TRBJ1-1; no clear D. With 6 bases removed from V and 0 bases from J, the gap between germline ends came to 14 bases. The CDR3 runs 15 residues. The germline V gene encodes CDR1 ENHRY and CDR2 SYGVKD. The CDR3 loop is CAIRIGDIMNTEAFF. CDR3 DNA: TGTGCCATCAGGATCGGTGACATAATGAACACTGAAGCTTTCTTT.

The genes are TRBV19 and TRBJ2-3; possibly TRBD1 for D (6 bases). With 8 bases removed from V and 2 bases from J, the gap between germline ends came to 11 bases. The CDR3 is made up of 13 amino acids. Germline CDR1 LNHDA, CDR2 SQIVND (reference sequence). The CDR3 sequence: CASDGGLTDTQYF. CDR3 DNA: TGTGCCAGTGATGGGGGCCTCACAGATACGCAGTATTTT.

This clone was recorded once. V and J are TRBV4-1 and TRBJ2-7; D unclear. The germline V and J ends were trimmed by 0 bases and 6 bases, with 27 bases remaining between them. CDR1 is MGHRA, CDR2 YSYEKL, per germline. The CDR3 covers 19 residues. The CDR3 DNA follows: TGCGCCAGCAGCCAAGAAAGTGGAGAAGGGTTTGCCGGCGTGCTCGAGCAGTACTTC. It specifies CASSQESGEGFAGVLEQYF.

This rearrangement joins TRBV19 to TRBJ2-5, with TRBD1 matching over 9 bases. Trimming removed 3 bases from V and 2 bases from J; junction bases left unmatched: 1. This CDR3 is built from 14 residues. Germline V CDR1 and CDR2: LNHDA, SQIVND (reference sequence). CDR3 amino acids: CASSIGQGQETQYF. In DNA, the CDR3 is TGTGCCAGTAGTATCGGACAGGGGCAAGAGACCCAGTACTTC.

The chain employs TRBV9 and TRBJ2-4, with a tentative D call TRBD2 (6 bases). V dropped 0 bases and J dropped 3 bases, with 13 bases sitting between them. This CDR3 spans 16 amino acids. Per the germline V gene, CDR1 is SGDLS and CDR2 is YYNGEE. The CDR3 spells CASSVDPSEGKNIQYF. The CDR3 region has the DNA TGTGCCAGCAGCGTAGACCCTAGCGAGGGCAAAAACATTCAGTACTTC.

The V call is TRBV7-2, the J call TRBJ2-5; a weak D match, TRBD1 (5 bases). Trimming pared 1 base from V and 5 bases from J, leaving 14 bases between. Looked up from germline, CDR1 is SGHTA and CDR2 is FQGNSA. The CDR3 length is 15 residues. CDR3 protein: CASSLGFGRVETQYF. The CDR3 DNA reads as TGTGCCAGCAGCTTAGGCTTCGGCAGGGTTGAGACCCAGTACTTC.

To note about this clone: Other DNA sequences within the sample encode an identical CDR3. The genes are TRBV7-3 and TRBJ2-1; 7 nucleotides line up with TRBD2. The CDR3 has 15 amino acids. Germline loops: CDR1 SGHTA, CDR2 FQGTGA. Unmatched junction bases numbered 3, after V lost 4 bases and J lost 0 bases. The CDR3 protein is CASSSSGGSYNEQFF. CDR3 nucleotide sequence: TGTGCCAGCAGCTCCTCGGGGGGCTCCTACAATGAGCAGTTCTTC.

This clone was observed a few times. Other DNA sequences in the same sample also yield this CDR3. The chain is built from TRBV7-2 and TRBJ2-7; D is ambiguous. There are 12 residues in the CDR3. From germline, CDR1 is SGHTA and CDR2 FQGNSA. Trimming took off 4 bases at V and 0 bases at J, with 4 bases between the two ends. CDR3 sequence reads: CASSSTSYEQYF. CDR3 DNA sequence: TGTGCCAGCAGCTCAACCTCCTACGAGCAGTACTTC.

This chain uses TRBV25-1 with TRBJ1-4; the D is unclear. In germline, CDR1 is MGHDK, CDR2 SYGVNS. The CDR3 totals 17 residues. V was trimmed by 2 bases and J by 3 bases, leaving 16 bases between them. CDR3 DNA sequence: TGTGCCAGCAGTGAAGGAAATATGGGGTTGGCTAATGAAAAACTGTTTTTT. Residues: CASSEGNMGLANEKLFF.

This chain uses TRBV15 with TRBJ2-7; tentatively, D is TRBD1 (7 bases). The germline V and J ends were trimmed by 1 base and 1 base, with 17 bases remaining between them. There are 17 residues in the CDR3. Germline CDR1 is LNHNV and CDR2 is YYDKDF (reference sequence). For the CDR3, the DNA is TGTGCCACCAGCAGAGCCGCCCGGCAGGGGGGTTCCTACGAGCAGTACTTC. Protein: CATSRAARQGGSYEQYF.

Only one count was recorded for this clone. The chain joins TRBV5-4 to TRBJ2-3, with 12 bases identical to TRBD2. The CDR3 is 16 amino acids. The V and J ends lost 0 bases and 2 bases, in that order; junction bases with no gene match: 1. The germline CDR1 and CDR2 sequences are SGHNT and YYREEE (reference sequence). In DNA, the CDR3 is TGTGCCAGCAGCTTGGGGACTAGCGGGAACACAGATACGCAGTATTTT. Translation: CASSLGTSGNTDTQYF.

CDR3 loop: CASSLAGLIYEQYF. CDR3 sequence (DNA): TGTGCCAGCAGCTTAGCTGGTCTTATCTACGAGCAGTACTTC. The chain employs TRBV7-2 and TRBJ2-7, with no clear D. Germline CDR1 reads SGHTA; CDR2 reads FQGNSA. The CDR3 has 14 amino acids. V dropped 0 bases and J dropped 3 bases, with 9 bases sitting between them.

This clone was recorded once. The CDR3 sequence is CASSEGQAGMGTQHF. The CDR3 bases are TGTGCCAGCAGTGAAGGGCAGGCCGGGATGGGGACCCAGCATTTT. The chain employs TRBV2 and TRBJ1-5; D unresolved. CDR1 is SNHLY and CDR2 is FYNNEI in the germline V gene. V was trimmed by 1 base and J by 11 bases, leaving 18 bases between them. This CDR3 has 15 residues. Variable domain in full (rest from reference TRBV2 and TRBJ1-5): EPEVTQTPSHQVTQMGQEVILRCVPISNHLYFYWYRQILGQKVEFLVSFYNNEISEKSEIFDDQFSVERPDGSNFTLKIRSTKLEDSAMYFCASSEGQAGMGTQHFGDGTRLSIL.

The genes are TRBV5-1 and TRBJ1-1; D is possibly TRBD1 (6 bases). This CDR3 comprises 15 residues. Germline lookup yields CDR1 SGHRS and CDR2 YFSETQ. Trimming took 4 bases from V and 3 from J, leaving 16 bases between them. This CDR3 reads CASSPGANRDTEAFF. The CDR3 DNA sequence: TGCGCCAGCAGCCCGGGTGCGAACAGGGACACTGAAGCTTTCTTT. The full variable domain, with the rest looked up from reference TRBV5-1 and TRBJ1-1, is KAGVTQTPRYLIKTRGQQVTLSCSPISGHRSVSWYQQTPGQGLQFLFEYFSETQRNKGNFPGRFSGRQFSNSRSEMNVSTLELGDSALYLCASSPGANRDTEAFFGQGTRLTVV.